The 17 T cell receptor beta chains below all came from one sample that was sequenced in a study of regulatory T cells in long-lasting Graves disease. HTBI primers from iRepertoire and Arm-PCR of CDR3 regions yielded the TCR beta libraries. MiXCR, applied by TCRdb to the multiplex PCR reads, yields one record per CDR3 protein. The sample carries a few hundred thousand distinct CDR3 sequences, 23% recorded once. The sample's time point: persistent/refractory GD, antithyroid drugs over 5 years with positive TRAb. PBMC-extracted RNA yielded the TCR library. The specimen was peripheral blood mononuclear cells (PBMCs), collected when the disease was refractory, from a patient treated with antithyroid drugs. The source of these receptors is a female donor with Graves disease.

This clonotype was recorded a few times. V usage is TRBV25-1 and J usage is TRBJ1-6, with D perhaps TRBD1 (5 bases). This CDR3 region has 12 residues. The germline V gene has CDR1 MGHDK and CDR2 SYGVNS. V was pared by 7 bases and J by 13 bases, with 14 bases between. The CDR3 DNA follows: TGTGCCAGCAACCCAGGGCCCGGGCCCCTCCACTTT. Residues: CASNPGPGPLHF.

The chain joins TRBV25-1 to TRBJ2-6; D might be TRBD1 (5 bases). CDR3 length equals 13 residues. In germline, CDR1 is MGHDK, CDR2 SYGVNS. The V gene lost 8 bases and the J gene lost 2 bases, with 7 bases spanning the gap. CDR3 sequence reads: CASGRAGANVLTF. In DNA, the CDR3 is TGTGCCAGCGGCAGGGCTGGGGCCAACGTCCTGACTTTC.

The table lists this clonotype with many counts. This sequence joins TRBV11-2 and TRBJ1-4, with 7 positions matching TRBD1. V was clipped by 5 bases and J by 4 bases; unmatched bases: 4. CDR1 is SGHAT, CDR2 FQNNGV, per germline. The CDR3 totals 14 residues. CDR3: CASSEGQFNEKLFF. CDR3 DNA sequence: TGTGCCAGCAGCGAGGGACAGTTTAATGAAAAACTGTTTTTT.

The rearrangement joins TRBV30 to TRBJ2-1; no reliable D call. The CDR3 covers 11 residues. V was pared by 2 bases and J by 9 bases, with 8 bases between. Germline V gives CDR1 GTSNPN, CDR2 SVGIG (reference sequence). This CDR3 is CAWSHNGEQFF. The DNA of the CDR3 is TGTGCCTGGAGTCATAACGGTGAGCAGTTCTTC.

In regard to this clonotype: The junction departs from the called germline gene at one end, perhaps through a read error. The gene calls are TRBV28 and TRBJ2-1, with 8 bases matching TRBD2. Germline V gene data show CDR1 as MDHEN and CDR2 as SYDVKM. CDR3 length: 16 residues. The CDR3 region is CSSSPLRTGGFHEQFF. CDR3 nucleotides: TGTTCCAGCAGTCCCCTCAGGACGGGAGGGTTCCATGAGCAGTTCTTC.

This clonotype was picked up a small number of times. The V call is TRBV6-2 or TRBV6-3, the J call TRBJ2-2; 7 positions match TRBD1. This CDR3 is built from 15 residues. Germline V gives CDR1 MNHEY, CDR2 SVGEGT. The V gene end was trimmed by 4 bases and the J gene end by 5 bases; junction bases not matched to a gene: 7. CDR3 region: CASSFSNRGTGELFF. CDR3 sequence (DNA): TGTGCCAGCAGTTTCTCGAACAGGGGAACCGGGGAGCTGTTTTTT.

This clonotype was observed at least ten times. The chain is built from TRBV28 and TRBJ1-1, with D perhaps TRBD1 (5 bases). The germline CDR1 and CDR2 sequences are MDHEN and SYDVKM. The CDR3 loop spans 14 amino acids. V lost 2 bases and J 6 bases, leaving 13 bases between the germline ends. The CDR3, as DNA: TGTGCCAGCAGTTTACTACAGGTGCAGGCTGAAGCTTTCTTT. Translating gives CASSLLQVQAEAFF.

In its sample, this clonotype was seen a few times. The rearrangement joins TRBV5-1 to TRBJ2-5; TRBD1 is a possible D gene (6 bases). V was pared by 2 bases and J by 4 bases, with 24 bases between. Germline V gene data show CDR1 as SGHRS and CDR2 as YFSETQ. The CDR3 extends over 18 amino acids. In DNA, the CDR3 is TGCGCCAGCAGCTTCCCCACACCAATGACAGGAGGCGGAGAGACCCAGTACTTC. It specifies CASSFPTPMTGGGETQYF.

This clonotype appeared many times. The chain employs TRBV7-2 and TRBJ1-5; D remains ambiguous. Germline V gene lookup returns CDR1 SGHTA and CDR2 FQGNSA. The germline V and J ends were trimmed by 5 bases and 6 bases, with 8 bases remaining between them. The CDR3 spans 12 residues. CDR3 sequence (DNA): TGTGCCAGCAGCAAACGGGGTCAGCCCCAGCATTTT. It translates to CASSKRGQPQHF. Complete variable domain (other parts from reference TRBV7-2 and TRBJ1-5): GAGVSQSPSNKVTEKGKDVELRCDPISGHTALYWYRQSLGQGLEFLIYFQGNSAPDKSGLPSDRFSAERTGGSVSTLTIQRTQQEDSAVYLCASSKRGQPQHFGDGTRLSIL.

The chain combines TRBV29-1 with TRBJ1-1; D unclear. In germline, CDR1 is SQVTM, CDR2 ANQGSEA. Trimming took 7 bases from V and 0 from J, leaving 9 bases between them. The CDR3 has 12 amino acids. CDR3 amino acids: CSGRQVNTEAFF. In nucleotides, the CDR3 is TGCAGCGGACGCCAGGTGAACACTGAAGCTTTCTTT.

This clonotype showed up just a few times. The CDR3 sequence is CASSEQGTGELFF. CDR3 in DNA: TGTGCCAGCAGCGAACAGGGCACCGGGGAGCTGTTTTTT. This chain connects TRBV7-3 to TRBJ2-2, with D possibly TRBD1 on 6 matching bases. Germline lookup yields CDR1 SGHTA and CDR2 FQGTGA. Trimming cost V 5 bases and J 4 bases, with 8 bases left between them. This CDR3 has 13 residues.

This clonotype has just a few counts. The chain is built from TRBV6-2 or TRBV6-3 and TRBJ2-1; D possibly matches TRBD1 or TRBD2 (5 bases each). The germline V gene has CDR1 MNHEY and CDR2 SVGEGT. This CDR3 has 12 residues. V was trimmed by 6 bases and J by 11 bases, leaving 14 bases between them. CDR3 DNA: TGTGCCAGCAGGTTACCCGGGACGAAGCAGTTCTTC. This translates into CASRLPGTKQFF.

The chain carries TRBV28 and TRBJ2-1; TRBD2 matches at 14 bases. Germline assignment: CDR1 MDHEN and CDR2 SYDVKM. The CDR3 has 15 amino acids. V gave up 8 bases and J gave up 9 bases; unmatched junction bases: 9. The CDR3 DNA sequence: TGTGCCAGCGAGTCCGGGACTAGCGGGAGTAGTGAGCAGTTCTTC. Translation: CASESGTSGSSEQFF.

This clonotype was seen many times. A junction boundary mismatches the germline segment, possibly from a read error. The chain carries TRBV7-7 and TRBJ2-5; 7 bases agree with TRBD1. CDR1 and CDR2 from the germline V gene are SSHAT and FNYEAQ (reference sequence). The CDR3 runs 13 residues. The CDR3 DNA reads TGTGCTAGCAGCCCGGACAGGAGAGAGACCCAGTACTTC. Its protein product is CASSPDRRETQYF. The whole variable domain, remainder taken from reference TRBV7-7 and TRBJ2-5, is GAGVSQSPRYKVTKRGQDVTLRCDPISSHATLYWYQQALGQGPEFLTYFNYEAQPDKSGLPSDRFSAERPEGSISTLTIQRTEQRDSAMYRCASSPDRRETQYFGPGTRLLVL.

The rearrangement links TRBV12-3 or TRBV12-4 to TRBJ1-4; TRBD1 matches at 7 bases. J gave up 4 bases and V 6 bases, and 8 bases lay outside the gene matches. The CDR3 covers 15 residues. CDR3 nucleotide sequence: TGTGCCAGCAGATTCTCCGGGACAGATAATGAAAAACTGTTTTTT. Encoded protein: CASRFSGTDNEKLFF.

Ten or more counts support this clonotype. The chain links TRBV7-2 to TRBJ1-4, with TRBD1 identical over 7 bases. The CDR3 length is 17 residues. With V trimmed by 1 base and J by 4 bases, 9 bases remained unmatched. Germline V lookup: CDR1 SGHTA, CDR2 FQGNSA. CDR3 DNA: TGTGCCAGCAGCTTAGGGGGCCAGGGGGGCCTTAATGAAAAACTGTTTTTT. It yields the protein CASSLGGQGGLNEKLFF.

This clonotype was seen at least ten times. The chain uses TRBV7-6 and TRBJ1-1, with 7 bases fitting TRBD1. V lost 5 bases, J lost 2 bases, and 5 bases stayed unmatched. The germline CDR1 and CDR2 sequences are SGHVS and FNYEAQ. This CDR3 has 14 residues. In nucleotides, the CDR3 is TGTGCCAGCAGCCTCCGGGACAGTAACACTGAAGCTTTCTTT. Translation gives CASSLRDSNTEAFF.